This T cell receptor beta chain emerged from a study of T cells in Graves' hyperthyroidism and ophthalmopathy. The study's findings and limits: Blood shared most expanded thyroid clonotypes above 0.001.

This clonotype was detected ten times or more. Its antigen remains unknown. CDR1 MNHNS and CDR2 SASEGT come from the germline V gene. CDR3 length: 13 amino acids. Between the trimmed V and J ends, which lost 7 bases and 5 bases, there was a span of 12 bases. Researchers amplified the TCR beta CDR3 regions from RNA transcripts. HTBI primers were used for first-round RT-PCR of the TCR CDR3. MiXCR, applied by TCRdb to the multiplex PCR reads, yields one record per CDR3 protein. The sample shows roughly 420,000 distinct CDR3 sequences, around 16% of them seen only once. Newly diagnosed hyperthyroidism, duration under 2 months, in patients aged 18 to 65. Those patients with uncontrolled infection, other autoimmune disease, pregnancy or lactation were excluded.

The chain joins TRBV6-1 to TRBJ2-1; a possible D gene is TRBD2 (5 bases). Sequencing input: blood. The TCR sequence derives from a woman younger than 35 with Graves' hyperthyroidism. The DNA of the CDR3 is TGTGCCAGCACTCGCGGGCTGAACAATGAGCAGTTCTTC. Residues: CASTRGLNNEQFF.